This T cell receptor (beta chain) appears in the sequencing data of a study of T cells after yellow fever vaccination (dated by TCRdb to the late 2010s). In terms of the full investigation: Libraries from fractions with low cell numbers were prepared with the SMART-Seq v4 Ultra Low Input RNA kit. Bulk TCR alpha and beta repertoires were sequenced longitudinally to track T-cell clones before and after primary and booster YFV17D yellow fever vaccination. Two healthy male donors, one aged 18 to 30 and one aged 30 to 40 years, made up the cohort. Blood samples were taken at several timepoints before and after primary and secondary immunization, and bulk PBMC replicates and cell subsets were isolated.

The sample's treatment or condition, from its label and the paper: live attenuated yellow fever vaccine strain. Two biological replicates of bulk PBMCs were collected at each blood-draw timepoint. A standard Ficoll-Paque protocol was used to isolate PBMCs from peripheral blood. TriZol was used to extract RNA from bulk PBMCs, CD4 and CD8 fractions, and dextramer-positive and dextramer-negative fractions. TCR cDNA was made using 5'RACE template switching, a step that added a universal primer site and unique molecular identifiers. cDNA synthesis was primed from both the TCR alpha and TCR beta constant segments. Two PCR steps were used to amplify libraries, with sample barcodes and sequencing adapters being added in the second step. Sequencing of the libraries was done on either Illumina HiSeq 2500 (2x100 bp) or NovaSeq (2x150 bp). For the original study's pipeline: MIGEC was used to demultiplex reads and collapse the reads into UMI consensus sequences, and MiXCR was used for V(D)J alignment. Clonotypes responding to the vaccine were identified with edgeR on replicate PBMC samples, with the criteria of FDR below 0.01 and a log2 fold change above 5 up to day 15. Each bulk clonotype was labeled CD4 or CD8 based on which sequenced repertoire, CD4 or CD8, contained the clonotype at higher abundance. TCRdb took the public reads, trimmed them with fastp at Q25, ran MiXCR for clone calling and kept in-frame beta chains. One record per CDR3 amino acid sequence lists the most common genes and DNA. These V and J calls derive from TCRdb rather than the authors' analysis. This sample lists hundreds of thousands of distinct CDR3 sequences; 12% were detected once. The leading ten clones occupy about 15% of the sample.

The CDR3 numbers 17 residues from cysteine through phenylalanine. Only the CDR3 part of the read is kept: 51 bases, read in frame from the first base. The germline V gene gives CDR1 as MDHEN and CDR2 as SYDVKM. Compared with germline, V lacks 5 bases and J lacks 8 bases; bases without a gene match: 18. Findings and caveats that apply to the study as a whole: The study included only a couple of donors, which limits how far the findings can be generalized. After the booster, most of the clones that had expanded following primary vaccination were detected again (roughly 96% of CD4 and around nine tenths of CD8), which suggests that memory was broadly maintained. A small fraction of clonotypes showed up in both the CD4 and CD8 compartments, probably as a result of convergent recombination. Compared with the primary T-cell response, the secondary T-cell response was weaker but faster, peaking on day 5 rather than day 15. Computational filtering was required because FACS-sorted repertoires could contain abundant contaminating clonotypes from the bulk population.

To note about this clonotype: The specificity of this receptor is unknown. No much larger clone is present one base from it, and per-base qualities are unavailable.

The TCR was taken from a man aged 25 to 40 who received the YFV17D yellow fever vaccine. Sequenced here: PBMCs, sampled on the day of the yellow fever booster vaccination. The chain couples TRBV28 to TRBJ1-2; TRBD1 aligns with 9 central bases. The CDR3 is CASSAPGQGPSQTGYTF. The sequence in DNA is TGTGCCAGCAGTGCCCCGGGACAGGGCCCCTCTCAGACAGGCTACACCTTC.